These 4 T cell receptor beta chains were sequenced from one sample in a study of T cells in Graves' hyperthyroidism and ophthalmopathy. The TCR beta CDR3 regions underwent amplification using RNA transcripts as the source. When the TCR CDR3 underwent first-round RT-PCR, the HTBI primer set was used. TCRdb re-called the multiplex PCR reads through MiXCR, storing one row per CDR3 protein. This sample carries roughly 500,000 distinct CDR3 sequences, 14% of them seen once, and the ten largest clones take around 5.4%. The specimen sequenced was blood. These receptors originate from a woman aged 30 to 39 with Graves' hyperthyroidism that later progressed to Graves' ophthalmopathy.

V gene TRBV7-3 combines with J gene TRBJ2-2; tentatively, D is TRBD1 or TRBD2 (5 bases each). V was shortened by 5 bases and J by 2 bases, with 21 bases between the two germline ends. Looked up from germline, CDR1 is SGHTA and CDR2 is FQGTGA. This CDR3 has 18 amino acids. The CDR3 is CASSPHRRKAGNTGELFF. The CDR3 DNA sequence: TGTGCCAGCAGCCCACACAGGAGGAAGGCTGGCAACACCGGGGAGCTGTTTTTT.

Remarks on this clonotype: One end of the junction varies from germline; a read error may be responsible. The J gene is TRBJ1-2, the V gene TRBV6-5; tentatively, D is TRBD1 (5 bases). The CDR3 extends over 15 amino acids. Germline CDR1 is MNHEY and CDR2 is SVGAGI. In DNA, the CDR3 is TGTGCCAGCAGTTACTCTTCGGCAGGGAACTATGCCTACACCTTC. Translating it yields CASSYSSAGNYAYTF.

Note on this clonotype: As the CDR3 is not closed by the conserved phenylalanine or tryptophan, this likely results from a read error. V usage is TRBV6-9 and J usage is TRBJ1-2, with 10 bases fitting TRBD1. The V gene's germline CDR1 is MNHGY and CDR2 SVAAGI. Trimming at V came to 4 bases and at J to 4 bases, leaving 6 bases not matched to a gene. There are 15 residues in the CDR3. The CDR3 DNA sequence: TGTGCCAGCAGTTCCCCGGGACAGGGGTCCTATGGCTACACCCTC. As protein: CASSSPGQGSYGYTL.

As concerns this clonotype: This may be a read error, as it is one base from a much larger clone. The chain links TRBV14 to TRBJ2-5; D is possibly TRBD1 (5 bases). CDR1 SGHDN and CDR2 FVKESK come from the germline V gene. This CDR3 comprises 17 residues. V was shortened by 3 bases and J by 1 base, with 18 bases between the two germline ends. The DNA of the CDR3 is TGTGCCAGCAGCCACAGGGCAGGGTCAGGAGCCCAAGAGACCCAGTACTTC. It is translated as CASSHRAGSGAQETQYF.